These 13 T cell receptor beta chains originate from one sample sequenced in a study of OX40 agonist ivuxolimab in advanced cancers. Generated by immunoSEQ multiplex PCR, the TCRdb table keeps only in-frame clones and is missing some. The table includes some 73,000 clones, approximately 86% detected once. The material was CD4+ or CD8+ T cells sorted from blood, obtained in a trial of the OX40 agonist ivuxolimab. The receptors come from an adult with an advanced solid tumor such as melanoma, head and neck, liver or kidney cancer.

The chain links TRBV7-6 to TRBJ2-5, with 11 bases aligning to TRBD2. The ends lost 1 base at V and 3 bases at J; junction bases unmatched: 4. The CDR3 is 16 residues long. Per the germline V gene, CDR1 is SGHVS and CDR2 is FNYEAQ. The CDR3 DNA reads as TGTGCCAGCAGCTTAGAGACTAGCGGGGCCAAAGAGACCCAGTACTTC. It codes for CASSLETSGAKETQYF.

The chain carries TRBV6-5 and TRBJ2-5; D is perhaps TRBD1 (5 bases). Germline V gene data show CDR1 as MNHEY and CDR2 as SVGAGI. The V end lost 6 bases, the J end lost 5 bases, and 19 bases lay between the germline ends. CDR3 length equals 15 residues. The CDR3 nucleotides read TGTGCCAGCAGATCCCGGACAAGGGTTCGGGAGACCCAGTACTTC. Translation gives CASRSRTRVRETQYF.

This clone is a singleton in its sample. The V gene is TRBV7-6, the J gene TRBJ2-6; weak D call: TRBD1 (6 bases). From germline, CDR1 is SGHVS and CDR2 FNYEAQ. This CDR3 spans 15 amino acids. V lost 2 bases, J lost 2 bases, and 7 bases lay in between. The CDR3 region has the DNA TGTGCCAGCAGCTTAACAGGGCCTGGGGCCAACGTCCTGACTTTC. Translation gives CASSLTGPGANVLTF.

This chain uses TRBV28 with TRBJ1-2; a weak D match, TRBD1 (6 bases). The CDR3 sequence is 14 residues long. From germline, CDR1 is MDHEN and CDR2 SYDVKM. V lost 5 bases and J lost 4, with 14 bases in between. CDR3 bases: TGTGCCAGCAGTCCCCGGACAGACGGCTATGGCTACACCTTC. This sequence encodes CASSPRTDGYGYTF.

The rearrangement joins TRBV27 to TRBJ2-3; 9 nucleotides align to TRBD1. Per germline, CDR1 MNHEY and CDR2 SMNVEV (reference sequence). The CDR3 totals 15 residues. Germline trimming cut 6 bases from V and 3 bases from J; bases unmatched to any gene: 7. The CDR3 loop reads CASSLRDRATDTQYF. The CDR3 DNA reads as TGTGCCAGCAGCCTCCGGGACAGGGCAACAGATACGCAGTATTTT.

The chain couples TRBV28 to TRBJ2-2, with D maybe TRBD1 (5 bases). Germline V gene sequence: CDR1 MDHEN, CDR2 SYDVKM. There are 16 residues in the CDR3. V was pared by 1 base and J by 0 bases, with 9 bases between. The CDR3 DNA reads TGTGCCAGCAGTTTATCAGGGTCAGCGAACACCGGGGAGCTGTTTTTT. It specifies CASSLSGSANTGELFF.

This chain connects TRBV30 to TRBJ1-4; 7 nucleotides agree with TRBD1. The CDR3 consists of 15 residues. From germline, CDR1 is GTSNPN and CDR2 SVGIG (reference sequence). The J segment lost 7 bases and the V segment lost 0 bases, leaving 8 bases of the junction unmatched. The CDR3 nucleotides read TGTGCCTGGAGTGTCCCAGGGGGTTTTTCTGAAAAACTGTTTTTT. The encoded protein is CAWSVPGGFSEKLFF. Drawing the rest from reference TRBV30 and TRBJ1-4, the complete variable domain is SQTIHQWPATLVQPVGSPLSLECTVEGTSNPNLYWYRQAAGRGLQLLFYSVGIGQISSEVPQNLSASRPQDRQFILSSKKLLLSDSGFYLCAWSVPGGFSEKLFFGSGTQLSVL.

CDR3 coding DNA: TGTGCCAGCAGCTTAGAGCTAATGTCTGGGGCCAACGTCCTGACTTTC. Translation gives CASSLELMSGANVLTF. The chain combines TRBV7-2 with TRBJ2-6; D remains unclear. This CDR3 is 16 amino acids long. Germline-derived CDR1 and CDR2 are SGHTA and FQGNSA. V was shortened by 1 base and J by 1 base, with 8 bases between the two germline ends.

V usage is TRBV18 and J usage is TRBJ1-3, with a weak D call TRBD1 (6 bases). Germline V gives CDR1 KGHSH, CDR2 LQKENI. CDR3 length equals 16 residues. V was shortened by 9 bases and J by 0 bases, with 18 bases between the two germline ends. This CDR3 reads CASSQDSGASGNTIYF. The CDR3 coding sequence is TGTGCCAGTTCTCAGGACAGCGGGGCCTCTGGAAACACCATATATTTT.

The rearrangement uses TRBV9 and TRBJ1-6; 12 bases fit TRBD1. The V gene's germline CDR1 is SGDLS and CDR2 YYNGEE. The junction had 6 bases not matched to a gene; V was cut back by 2 bases and J by 6 bases. The CDR3 runs to 17 residues. The CDR3 loop is CASSVSGTGGRNSPLHF. As DNA, the CDR3 is TGTGCCAGCAGCGTCTCTGGGACAGGGGGCCGTAATTCACCCCTCCACTTT.

This clone was seen just once. CDR3 nucleotides: TGTGCCAGCAGCCAAGATCGGACAGTCGACGGGACTAAAAGTCCGGAGAGCTCCTACGAGCAGTACTTC. Its translation: CASSQDRTVDGTKSPESSYEQYF. The rearrangement links TRBV4-2 to TRBJ2-7; D perhaps matches TRBD2 (7 bases). This CDR3 contains 23 residues. V lost 0 bases, J lost 0 bases, and 33 bases lay in between. In germline, CDR1 is LGHNA, CDR2 YNFKEQ.

The chain employs TRBV19 and TRBJ1-5; 7 bases line up with TRBD1. CDR3 size: 15 residues. CDR1 LNHDA and CDR2 SQIVND come from the germline V gene (reference sequence). V lost 5 bases, J lost 4 bases, and 8 bases stayed unmatched. The CDR3 spells CASSADRVGNQPQHF. CDR3 sequence (DNA): TGTGCCAGTAGTGCCGACAGGGTCGGGAATCAGCCCCAGCATTTT.

V gene TRBV7-9 combines with J gene TRBJ2-1; D is unclear. Looked up from germline, CDR1 is SEHNR and CDR2 is FQNEAQ (reference sequence). V shed 3 bases and J shed 0 bases, with 9 bases lying between them. There are 15 residues in the CDR3. The CDR3, as DNA: TGTGCCAGCAGCTTTACTCTAAGCTCCTACAATGAGCAGTTCTTC. This sequence encodes CASSFTLSSYNEQFF.